These T cell receptor beta chains were read from a single sample in a study of blood T cells in healthy people across ages. TCRdb analysed the 5' RACE reads with MiXCR anew, one entry per CDR3 protein. Of 630,000 or so distinct CDR3 sequences listed, about 32% are singletons. The sample taken for sequencing was blood. These receptors were obtained from a woman aged 80 or over in good health. Both conserved end residues are trimmed from each CDR3. Fields, in order: J gene, V gene, clone size, CDR3 protein. Clone size, where shown, is once, few, many, or a class for clones that have expanded.

TRBJ1-4 TRBV30 few AWSAPGQGYEKLF
TRBJ1-4 TRBV6-5 NA VSRWRNEKLF
TRBJ1-1 TRBV30 NA AWSDKAPEAF
TRBJ1-2 TRBV25-1 many ASSETGWNYGYT
TRBJ2-7 TRBV18 NA ASSSIGTGGNNEQY
TRBJ2-1 TRBV3-1 many ASSLKSSYNEQF
TRBJ2-1 TRBV7-3 NA ASSFGGRLYNEQF
TRBJ2-6 TRBV5-1 NA ASSLAPDISGANVLT
TRBJ2-1 TRBV6-1 many ASSGVLAGEFYNEQF
TRBJ2-1 TRBV20-1 many SARAGVSSYNEQF
TRBJ2-6 TRBV7-3 once ASSLNRGSGANVLT
TRBJ2-5 TRBV7-6 many ASNTPSPASGGETQY
TRBJ2-3 TRBV7-9 many ASRVTSMGDTDTQY
NA TRBV4-1 few ASSQEGRGGYNEQY
TRBJ1-6 TRBV6-6 many ASGDRSNSPLH
TRBJ1-2 TRBV5-1 many ASSLQGESIDSYGYT
TRBJ1-6 TRBV15 many ATSTMGSPLH
TRBJ2-7 TRBV27 NA ASSPNPTGEGSYEQY
TRBJ2-3 TRBV12-3/TRBV12-4 once ASSIVTADTQY
TRBJ1-2 TRBV6-6 many ASSSNRGLAYGYT
TRBJ1-1 TRBV20-1 few SARDERHPDDTEAF
TRBJ2-1 TRBV3-1 many ASSQDMGLKYNEQF
TRBJ1-4 TRBV20-1 few SASRDRVTNEKLF
TRBJ2-5 TRBV10-3 many ASRDRDSSETQY
TRBJ1-5 TRBV7-2 many ASSRGQVNQPQH
TRBJ2-5 TRBV7-2 many ASSSLAGGAETQY
TRBJ2-6 TRBV28 many ASRTGGSSGANVLT
TRBJ1-1 TRBV3-1 NA ATSFGGGNTEAF
TRBJ2-1 TRBV18 many ASSPPNDRVSNEQF
TRBJ2-1 TRBV7-9 NA AGSLGQGGGLSYNEQF
TRBJ1-4 TRBV7-9 many ASSSMDATNEKLF
TRBJ1-1 TRBV6-1 NA ASRTKTGGNSEAF
TRBJ2-3 TRBV7-3 many ASTLSGGTDTQY
TRBJ2-5 TRBV3-1 many ASSTVWTQETQY
TRBJ2-5 TRBV15 many ATSSSGGFQETQY
TRBJ2-3 TRBV3-1 many ASSQVGTSGLETDTQY
TRBJ2-1 TRBV7-2 many ASSSAGISANEQF
TRBJ2-1 TRBV4-3 many ASSGLAANLGEQF
TRBJ1-5 TRBV10-3 NA AISETIRQGIRQPQH
TRBJ2-3 TRBV19 few ASSLGTSGWRQY
TRBJ1-6 TRBV2 few ASKKGEFNSPLH
TRBJ2-5 TRBV20-1 many SARVLARETQY
TRBJ2-3 TRBV4-3 many ASSQSILAVGTDTQY
TRBJ2-1 TRBV3-1 many ASSLGSPGQYYNEQF
NA TRBV20-1 NA SAVGPSLEQY
TRBJ1-5 TRBV30 NA AWTRGNQPQH
TRBJ2-7 TRBV6-6 many ASSPAEGASGEQY
TRBJ2-2 TRBV7-9 NA ASGRRLPGGTGELF
TRBJ2-3 TRBV14 NA ASSPGSRSDTQY
TRBJ1-3 TRBV3-1 NA ASSRATPGTIY
TRBJ1-5 TRBV27 NA ASSLSGAGGFGNQPQH
TRBJ2-5 TRBV20-1 NA GAIGTSGTNEQY
TRBJ1-6 TRBV9 NA ASSVGDGGVSLH
TRBJ1-2 TRBV20-1 many SAADRGLNGYT
TRBJ1-2 TRBV6-2/TRBV6-3 NA ASSYFRGGWT
TRBJ2-7 TRBV4-1 many ASSQALAGAWSYEQY
TRBJ2-5 TRBV5-5 many ASSPRTGGGQETQY
TRBJ1-5 TRBV27 many ASSLAGDLQPQH